The clone carrying this T cell receptor beta chain has just a few counts. TCRdb redid the calling of the PCR reads with MiXCR, one entry per CDR3 protein. The repertoire holds roughly 22,000 distinct CDR3 sequences, about 57% seen once, with about 1% in the top ten. These data come from a study of vaccination and CD4 T cells after COVID-19. In the study overall: Six males and four females, two Hispanic, made up the convalescents. Convalescent patients gave post-COVID blood a median about 95 days post-diagnosis, range 35 to 161.

V was clipped by 0 bases and J by 3 bases; unmatched bases: 6. The germline V gene encodes CDR1 LNHNV and CDR2 YYDKDF (reference sequence). CDR3 length: 16 residues. The clonotype was recovered from a human donor who had recovered from COVID-19. The chain combines TRBV15 with TRBJ2-7; 9 nucleotides align to TRBD1. The sequencing used CD4+ T cells from blood, collected before SARS-CoV-2 vaccination. The CDR3 DNA reads TGTGCCACCAGCAGAGAAACAGGGGGCTTGAGCTACGAGCAGTACTTC. Translating it yields CATSRETGGLSYEQYF. Full variable domain (missing parts from reference TRBV15 and TRBJ2-7): DAMVIQNPRYQVTQFGKPVTLSCSQTLNHNVMYWYQQKSSQAPKLLFHYYDKDFNNEADTPDNFQSRRPNTSFCFLDIRSPGLGDTAMYLCATSRETGGLSYEQYFGPGTRLTVT.